This T cell receptor (beta chain) was sequenced in a study of a mutant IDH1 vaccine in newly diagnosed glioma. Study background: Treated patients, 62.5% male and approximately 38% female, averaged about 40 years of age.

The germline gives CDR1 SGHTA, CDR2 FQGNSA. V was cut by 1 base and J by 5 bases, with 5 bases left in between. This CDR3 spans 13 amino acids. Noted time point: baseline, week 1 (first vaccination visit). Stated treatment: pre-vaccination baseline after standard-of-care therapy. A remark on this clone: This CDR3 is also generated by other DNA sequences in the sample.

TCRdb's copy holds only in-frame clones and misses some; the assay was immunoSEQ multiplex PCR. The table records around 60,000 clones, approximately 92% of them present only once. Source: PBMCs, taken from a glioma patient treated with radiotherapy, temozolomide or both. The sequence was obtained from a man between 45 and 60 years old with glioma. The chain has TRBV7-2 and TRBJ2-2; the D is unclear. The CDR3 DNA reads TGTGCCAGCAGCTTAGTGCAAACCGGGGAGCTGTTTTTT. As protein: CASSLVQTGELFF.